The 22 T cell receptor beta chains presented below share a single source sample, sequenced in a study of neurological immune-mediated disorders. One entry per CDR3 protein results from TCRdb running MiXCR on the 5' RACE reads. This sample has 55,000 to 70,000 distinct CDR3 sequences; around 3.9% occur once, and the top ten carry approximately 1.2%. The specimen was PBMCs. Source of these receptors: a man aged 30 to 45 with multiple sclerosis.

Many counts were recorded for this clonotype. The gene calls are TRBV4-3 and TRBJ2-2, with D perhaps TRBD1 or TRBD2 (5 bases each). V lost 3 bases and J 5 bases, leaving 16 bases between the germline ends. The CDR3 is 16 residues long. The germline CDR1 and CDR2 sequences are LGHNA and YSLEER. The CDR3 region has the DNA TGCGCCAGCAGCCAGGAATCGGGACCCCGTACCGGGGAGCTGTTTTTT. This gives the protein CASSQESGPRTGELFF.

This clonotype was counted many times. The chain recombines TRBV7-2 with TRBJ2-5; D might be TRBD1 or TRBD2, each matching 5 bases. CDR1 and CDR2 (germline): SGHTA, FQGNSA. V dropped 6 bases and J dropped 9 bases, with 17 bases sitting between them. This CDR3 comprises 13 residues. In nucleotides, the CDR3 is TGTGCCAGCAGGGATTCTGGGGGAGCGGCCCAGTACTTC. Translated, it gives CASRDSGGAAQYF.

This clonotype has at least ten counts. This chain links TRBV7-2 with TRBJ2-7, with 7 bases fitting TRBD2. With 2 bases clipped from V and 1 base from J, the junction kept 5 bases outside the gene matches. The CDR3 consists of 15 residues. Germline CDR1 SGHTA, CDR2 FQGNSA. CDR3 residues: CASSLMGRGSYEQYF. CDR3 in DNA: TGTGCCAGCAGCTTAATGGGGCGGGGGTCCTACGAGCAGTACTTC. The complete variable domain, with remaining parts taken from reference TRBV7-2 and TRBJ2-7, reads GAGVSQSPSNKVTEKGKDVELRCDPISGHTALYWYRQSLGQGLEFLIYFQGNSAPDKSGLPSDRFSAERTGGSVSTLTIQRTQQEDSAVYLCASSLMGRGSYEQYFGPGTRLTVT.

The table lists this clonotype with many counts. The chain recombines TRBV7-2 with TRBJ1-1; D possibly corresponds to TRBD1 (5 bases). V lost 1 base and J lost 0, with 9 bases in between. The CDR3 loop spans 15 amino acids. Germline V gene lookup returns CDR1 SGHTA and CDR2 FQGNSA. CDR3 region: CASSLETGLNTEAFF. CDR3 in DNA: TGTGCCAGCAGCTTAGAAACAGGCTTGAACACTGAAGCTTTCTTT.

The rearrangement joins TRBV6-2 or TRBV6-3 to TRBJ2-5; tentatively, D is TRBD1 or TRBD2 (5 bases each). Germline V gene sequence: CDR1 MNHEY, CDR2 SVGEGT. Trimming removed 7 bases at V and 9 bases at J, with 21 bases between. There are 14 residues in the CDR3. Here the CDR3 reads CASKTGRGAASQYF. The CDR3 coding sequence is TGTGCCAGCAAAACTGGTAGAGGGGCGGCTTCCCAGTACTTC.

This clonotype has a count of ten or more. This chain uses TRBV7-2 with TRBJ2-7; TRBD2 aligns across 9 bases. The CDR3 length is 14 residues. Germline values: CDR1 SGHTA, CDR2 FQGNSA. The V and J ends lost 1 base and 2 bases, in that order; junction bases with no gene match: 0. In DNA, the CDR3 is TGTGCCAGCAGCTTAGGACTAGCGGCCTACGAGCAGTACTTC. It encodes CASSLGLAAYEQYF.

In its sample, this clonotype was seen many times. The chain uses TRBV5-6 and TRBJ1-3; D is unclear. V lost 0 bases to trimming and J lost 0 bases, with 10 bases between them. The CDR3 is 16 amino acids. In germline, CDR1 is SGHDT, CDR2 YYEEEE. CDR3 residues: CASSLGPRTSGNTIYF. The CDR3 coding sequence is TGTGCCAGCAGCTTGGGGCCACGGACCTCTGGAAACACCATATATTTT.

This clonotype was counted ten times or more. The chain employs TRBV12-3 or TRBV12-4 and TRBJ1-1; TRBD1 might be the D (6 bases). Trimming left V 3 bases short and J 9 bases short, with 17 bases between. The CDR3 has 14 residues. CDR3 sequence reads: CASSFRGRALKAFF. The DNA of the CDR3 is TGTGCCAGCAGTTTCAGGGGAAGGGCTTTGAAAGCTTTCTTT.

This clonotype was seen ten or more times. The genes are TRBV20-1 and TRBJ2-3; 15 bases map to TRBD2. Germline V gives CDR1 DFQATT, CDR2 SNEGSKA (reference sequence). J was trimmed by 2 bases and V by 3 bases; bases with no gene match: 9. The CDR3 loop spans 18 amino acids. The CDR3 sequence is CSARGLAGGIPLTDTQYF. The CDR3 region has the DNA TGCAGTGCTAGGGGACTAGCGGGGGGCATTCCTCTCACAGATACGCAGTATTTT.

The table lists this clonotype with many counts. The chain uses TRBV10-3 and TRBJ2-1, with D tentatively TRBD1 or TRBD2 (5 bases each). Germline CDR1 is ENHRY and CDR2 is SYGVKD. V was trimmed by 3 bases and J by 0 bases, leaving 9 bases between them. This CDR3 comprises 15 residues. The CDR3 loop reads CAISDPGGSYNEQFF. The CDR3 bases are TGTGCCATCAGTGATCCTGGGGGCTCCTACAATGAGCAGTTCTTC.

This clonotype was seen many times. The chain recombines TRBV29-1 with TRBJ1-5; D ambiguous. The CDR3 is 13 residues long. Germline lookup yields CDR1 SQVTM and CDR2 ANQGSEA. Trimming left V 7 bases short and J 2 bases short, with 12 bases between. In DNA form, the CDR3 reads TGCAGCGCCAAAGAGGCCGGCAATCAGCCCCAGCATTTT. This translates into CSAKEAGNQPQHF.

This clonotype appeared many times. The V and J genes are TRBV7-2 and TRBJ2-7; no clear D gene. Trimming took off 2 bases at V and 6 bases at J, with 11 bases between the two ends. This CDR3 contains 13 residues. From germline, CDR1 is SGHTA and CDR2 FQGNSA. The CDR3 reads CASSLTVRLEQYF. As DNA, the CDR3 is TGTGCCAGCAGCTTAACAGTTAGACTCGAGCAGTACTTC. Full variable domain (outside the CDR3, taken from reference TRBV7-2 and TRBJ2-7): GAGVSQSPSNKVTEKGKDVELRCDPISGHTALYWYRQSLGQGLEFLIYFQGNSAPDKSGLPSDRFSAERTGGSVSTLTIQRTQQEDSAVYLCASSLTVRLEQYFGPGTRLTVT.

This clonotype was counted ten times or more. This chain links TRBV7-9 with TRBJ2-2, with 7 bases that match TRBD1. V lost 4 bases, J lost 7 bases, and 9 bases stayed unmatched. Germline values: CDR1 SEHNR, CDR2 FQNEAQ (reference sequence). The CDR3 is made up of 15 amino acids. The CDR3 region is CASSSPSGGGGELFF. The CDR3 region has the DNA TGTGCCAGCAGCTCCCCCTCAGGGGGTGGCGGGGAGCTGTTTTTT.

This clonotype was detected a few times. CDR3 DNA: TGCGCCAGCAGCTCACAGGGGGTCGGGCCTGGGGAGCTGTTTTTT. Amino acids: CASSSQGVGPGELFF. The chain combines TRBV5-1 with TRBJ2-2; the match to TRBD1 covers 8 bases. CDR1 and CDR2 (germline): SGHRS, YFSETQ. With V trimmed by 3 bases and J by 8 bases, 9 bases remained unmatched. This CDR3 is 15 amino acids long.

There are many counts of this clonotype. This rearrangement joins TRBV5-1 to TRBJ1-1; D unresolved. Trimming cost V 0 bases and J 4 bases, with 13 bases left between them. The germline gives CDR1 SGHRS, CDR2 YFSETQ. CDR3 size: 15 residues. CDR3 in amino acids: CASSLEVGAVTEAFF. The CDR3 DNA reads as TGCGCCAGCAGCTTGGAGGTAGGAGCAGTCACTGAAGCTTTCTTT.

This clonotype came up many times. V is TRBV10-3 and J is TRBJ2-2; D is unclear. The CDR3 has 15 amino acids. Germline-derived CDR1 and CDR2 are ENHRY and SYGVKD. V was shortened by 4 bases and J by 3 bases, with 12 bases between the two germline ends. In DNA, the CDR3 is TGTGCCATCAGTGTCCAGGAAGGATACACCGGGGAGCTGTTTTTT. Protein sequence: CAISVQEGYTGELFF.

This clonotype occurred many times. The rearrangement uses TRBV4-3 and TRBJ2-3, with 12 bases aligning to TRBD2. J was trimmed by 3 bases and V by 0 bases; bases with no gene match: 1. The CDR3 loop spans 16 amino acids. Germline-derived CDR1 and CDR2 are LGHNA and YSLEER. In DNA, the CDR3 is TGCGCCAGCAGCCAAGACACTAGCGGGGGGACAGATACGCAGTATTTT. This translates into CASSQDTSGGTDTQYF.

This clonotype came up many times. The rearrangement links TRBV10-3 to TRBJ2-2, with D tentatively TRBD1 (6 bases). V was cut by 4 bases and J by 0 bases, with 9 bases left in between. This CDR3 is 15 amino acids long. The germline CDR1 and CDR2 sequences are ENHRY and SYGVKD. The CDR3 bases are TGTGCCATCAGTGTTAAGGGGGCGAACACCGGGGAGCTGTTTTTT. Translating it yields CAISVKGANTGELFF.

Ten or more counts support this clonotype. The rearrangement uses TRBV29-1 and TRBJ2-7, with TRBD1 as a possible D gene (6 bases). The CDR3 covers 14 residues. Trimming left V 6 bases short and J 2 bases short, with 17 bases between. Germline-derived CDR1 and CDR2 are SQVTM and ANQGSEA. This chain's CDR3 is CSVRGLAGAYEQYF. DNA for the CDR3: TGCAGCGTGAGGGGGTTGGCAGGGGCCTACGAGCAGTACTTC.

Ten or more counts support this clonotype. V and J are TRBV18 and TRBJ2-3; D remains ambiguous. CDR1 and CDR2 from the germline V gene are KGHSH and LQKENI. The length of the CDR3 is 13 residues. V was trimmed by 6 bases and J by 2 bases, leaving 9 bases between them. CDR3 nucleotides: TGTGCCAGCTCGCCAGAAATCACAGATACGCAGTATTTT. Translated, it gives CASSPEITDTQYF. The variable domain in full, with the rest retrieved from reference TRBV18 and TRBJ2-3, is NAGVMQNPRHLVRRRGQEARLRCSPMKGHSHVYWYRQLPEEGLKFMVYLQKENIIDESGMPKERFSAEFPKEGPSILRIQQVVRGDSAAYFCASSPEITDTQYFGPGTRLTVL.

The chain recombines TRBV20-1 with TRBJ2-2; TRBD1 aligns across 7 bases. The CDR3 is made up of 13 amino acids. The germline V gene has CDR1 DFQATT and CDR2 SNEGSKA (reference sequence). The V gene end was trimmed by 5 bases and the J gene end by 8 bases; junction bases not matched to a gene: 8. The CDR3 coding sequence is TGCAGTGCTGGACTCGGGACAGCGGGGGAGCTGTTTTTT. Translated: CSAGLGTAGELFF.

This clonotype was picked up many times. The V gene is TRBV5-1, the J gene TRBJ1-1, with D perhaps TRBD1 (5 bases). The germline gives CDR1 SGHRS, CDR2 YFSETQ. The CDR3 has 16 residues. The germline V and J ends were trimmed by 2 bases and 0 bases, with 14 bases remaining between them. CDR3 coding DNA: TGCGCCAGCAGCTTTTACAGGAATCAGATGAACACTGAAGCTTTCTTT. As protein: CASSFYRNQMNTEAFF.